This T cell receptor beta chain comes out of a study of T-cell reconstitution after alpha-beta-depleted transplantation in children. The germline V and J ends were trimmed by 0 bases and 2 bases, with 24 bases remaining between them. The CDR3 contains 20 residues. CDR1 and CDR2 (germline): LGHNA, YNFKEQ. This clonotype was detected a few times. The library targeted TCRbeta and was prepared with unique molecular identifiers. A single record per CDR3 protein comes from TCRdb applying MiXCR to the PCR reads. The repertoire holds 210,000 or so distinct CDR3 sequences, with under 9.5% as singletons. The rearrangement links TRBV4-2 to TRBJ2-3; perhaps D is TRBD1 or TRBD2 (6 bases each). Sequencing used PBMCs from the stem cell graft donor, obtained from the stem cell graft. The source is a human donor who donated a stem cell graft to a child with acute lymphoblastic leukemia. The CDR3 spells CASSQELPGALPGVTDTQYF. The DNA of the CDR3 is TGTGCCAGCAGCCAAGAACTTCCGGGGGCCCTTCCCGGGGTCACAGATACGCAGTATTTT.